Listed below are T cell receptor beta chains from one sample, sequenced in a study of T cell responses to AZD1222 COVID-19 vaccine. The table came from immunoSEQ multiplex PCR; TCRdb's copy has only in-frame clones and leaves some out. The profile shows some 130,000 clones, 80% to 95% of them singletons. This material consisted of peripheral blood, taken on day 0 of AZD1222 vaccination. Receptor source: an adult in good health. CDR3s include the opening cysteine and the closing phenylalanine or tryptophan. D genes are given only for firm matches.

cdr3_aa: CASSSLLQDPYGYTF; cdr3_nt: TGTGCCAGCAGTTCCCTACTACAGGATCCTTATGGCTACACCTTC; d_call: -; v_call: TRBV2; j_call: TRBJ1-2
cdr3_aa: CASSQGHEQYF; cdr3_nt: TGTGCCAGCAGCCAAGGTCACGAGCAGTACTTC; d_call: -; v_call: TRBV3-1/TRBV3-2; j_call: TRBJ2-7
cdr3_aa: CASSLGNRGTDTQYF; cdr3_nt: TGCGCCAGCAGCTTGGGTAACAGGGGCACAGATACGCAGTATTTT; d_call: -; v_call: TRBV5-1; j_call: TRBJ2-3
cdr3_aa: CASSQGTVRSGEQFF; cdr3_nt: TGCGCCAGCAGCCAAGGGACTGTCCGATCCGGCGAGCAGTTCTTC; d_call: -; v_call: TRBV4-1; j_call: TRBJ2-1
cdr3_aa: CATSRDRFSNQPQHF; cdr3_nt: TGTGCCACCAGCAGAGATCGGTTTAGCAATCAGCCCCAGCATTTT; d_call: -; v_call: TRBV15; j_call: TRBJ1-5
cdr3_aa: CATSLMGDTQYF; cdr3_nt: TGTGCCACCAGCCTAATGGGAGATACGCAGTATTTT; d_call: -; v_call: TRBV24-1; j_call: TRBJ2-3
cdr3_aa: CASSRTLFLETQYF; cdr3_nt: TGTGCCAGCAGCCGAACCTTATTCTTGGAGACCCAGTACTTC; d_call: -; v_call: TRBV6-5; j_call: TRBJ2-5
cdr3_aa: CASSQDALDEKLFF; cdr3_nt: TGTGCCAGCAGCCAAGATGCTCTGGATGAAAAACTGTTTTTT; d_call: -; v_call: TRBV4-2; j_call: TRBJ1-4
cdr3_aa: CASRTQGSGANVLTF; cdr3_nt: TGTGCCAGCAGAACACAGGGTTCTGGGGCCAACGTCCTGACTTTC; d_call: -; v_call: TRBV7-8; j_call: TRBJ2-6
cdr3_aa: CSVEGVADGYTF; cdr3_nt: TGCAGCGTTGAGGGGGTGGCAGATGGCTACACCTTC; d_call: -; v_call: TRBV29-1; j_call: TRBJ1-2
cdr3_aa: CASRLFAGTEAFF; cdr3_nt: TGTGCCAGCAGACTCTTTGCGGGAACTGAAGCTTTCTTT; d_call: -; v_call: TRBV12-3/TRBV12-4; j_call: TRBJ1-1
cdr3_aa: CASSIASGGGDYGYTF; cdr3_nt: TGTGCCAGTAGTATAGCCTCAGGGGGAGGAGACTATGGCTACACCTTC; d_call: TRBD1; v_call: TRBV19; j_call: TRBJ1-2
cdr3_aa: CASSQQGDYGYTF; cdr3_nt: TGCGCCAGCAGCCAGCAGGGCGACTATGGCTACACCTTC; d_call: -; v_call: TRBV4-1; j_call: TRBJ1-2
cdr3_aa: CACRDMGGSPLHF; cdr3_nt: TGTGCCTGCCGGGACATGGGCGGATCACCCCTCCACTTT; d_call: -; v_call: TRBV30; j_call: TRBJ1-6